Described below is a single T cell receptor beta chain sequence and its context. Its antigen remains unidentified. The trim removed 3 bases at V and 1 base at J, leaving 2 bases unmatched. Germline assignment: CDR1 MGHDK and CDR2 SYGVNS. This CDR3 comprises 14 residues. These data come from a study of beta chain features in type 1 diabetes. Study observations and caveats: The study found moderately but significantly shorter TCRB CDR3s in all four CD4+ subsets of Type 1 diabetes patients.

What was sequenced were expressed TCRB transcripts, since all of the isolated RNA had been reverse transcribed. It was found that naive, central memory and regulatory T cell samples averaged about 3.4 million reads. Repertoires were generated with immunoSEQ multiplex PCR, while TCRdb's copy carries only in-frame clones and drops some. Seen here are 200,000 to 300,000 clones, approximately 13% observed once, and the top ten hold 0.015% to 0.02%. The specimen was naive CD4+ T cells from blood. This TCR derives from a man under 40 with type 1 diabetes. This rearrangement joins TRBV25-1 to TRBJ2-7; 8 bases map to TRBD1. DNA for the CDR3: TGTGCCAGCAGTGAGCGGACAGGGTCCTACGAGCAGTACTTC. It yields the protein CASSERTGSYEQYF.